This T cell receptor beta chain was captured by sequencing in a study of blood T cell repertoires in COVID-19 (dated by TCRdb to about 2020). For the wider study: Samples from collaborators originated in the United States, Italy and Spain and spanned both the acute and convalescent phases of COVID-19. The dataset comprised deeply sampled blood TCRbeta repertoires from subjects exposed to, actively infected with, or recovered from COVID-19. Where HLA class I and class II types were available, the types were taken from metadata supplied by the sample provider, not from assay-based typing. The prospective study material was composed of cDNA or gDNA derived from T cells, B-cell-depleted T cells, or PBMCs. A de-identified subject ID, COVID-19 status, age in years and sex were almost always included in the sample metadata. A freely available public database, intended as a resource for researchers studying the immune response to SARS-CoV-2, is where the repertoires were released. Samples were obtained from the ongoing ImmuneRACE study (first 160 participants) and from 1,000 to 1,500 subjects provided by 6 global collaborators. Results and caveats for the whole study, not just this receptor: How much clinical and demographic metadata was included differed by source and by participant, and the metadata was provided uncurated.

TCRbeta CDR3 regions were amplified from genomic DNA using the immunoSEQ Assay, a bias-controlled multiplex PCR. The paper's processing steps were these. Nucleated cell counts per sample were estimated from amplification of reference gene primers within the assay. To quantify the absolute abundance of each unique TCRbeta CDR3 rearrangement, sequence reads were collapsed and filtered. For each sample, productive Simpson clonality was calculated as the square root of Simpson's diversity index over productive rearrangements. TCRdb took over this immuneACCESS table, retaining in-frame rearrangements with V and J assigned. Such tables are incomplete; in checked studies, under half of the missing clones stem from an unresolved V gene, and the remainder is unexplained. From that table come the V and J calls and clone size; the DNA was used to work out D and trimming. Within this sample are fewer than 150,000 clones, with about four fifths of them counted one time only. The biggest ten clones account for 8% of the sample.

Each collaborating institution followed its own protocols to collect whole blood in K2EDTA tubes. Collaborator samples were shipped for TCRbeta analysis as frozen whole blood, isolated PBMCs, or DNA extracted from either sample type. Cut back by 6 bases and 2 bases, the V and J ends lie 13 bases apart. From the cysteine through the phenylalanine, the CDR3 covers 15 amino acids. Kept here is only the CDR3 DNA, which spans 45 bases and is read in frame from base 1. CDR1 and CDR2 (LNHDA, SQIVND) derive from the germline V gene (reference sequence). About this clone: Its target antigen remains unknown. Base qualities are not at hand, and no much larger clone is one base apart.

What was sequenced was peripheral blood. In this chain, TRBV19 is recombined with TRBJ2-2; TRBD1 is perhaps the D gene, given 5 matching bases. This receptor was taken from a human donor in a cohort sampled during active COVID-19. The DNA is TGTGCCAGTAGACAGGCAAACATAAACACCGGGGAGCTGTTTTTT. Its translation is CASRQANINTGELFF.